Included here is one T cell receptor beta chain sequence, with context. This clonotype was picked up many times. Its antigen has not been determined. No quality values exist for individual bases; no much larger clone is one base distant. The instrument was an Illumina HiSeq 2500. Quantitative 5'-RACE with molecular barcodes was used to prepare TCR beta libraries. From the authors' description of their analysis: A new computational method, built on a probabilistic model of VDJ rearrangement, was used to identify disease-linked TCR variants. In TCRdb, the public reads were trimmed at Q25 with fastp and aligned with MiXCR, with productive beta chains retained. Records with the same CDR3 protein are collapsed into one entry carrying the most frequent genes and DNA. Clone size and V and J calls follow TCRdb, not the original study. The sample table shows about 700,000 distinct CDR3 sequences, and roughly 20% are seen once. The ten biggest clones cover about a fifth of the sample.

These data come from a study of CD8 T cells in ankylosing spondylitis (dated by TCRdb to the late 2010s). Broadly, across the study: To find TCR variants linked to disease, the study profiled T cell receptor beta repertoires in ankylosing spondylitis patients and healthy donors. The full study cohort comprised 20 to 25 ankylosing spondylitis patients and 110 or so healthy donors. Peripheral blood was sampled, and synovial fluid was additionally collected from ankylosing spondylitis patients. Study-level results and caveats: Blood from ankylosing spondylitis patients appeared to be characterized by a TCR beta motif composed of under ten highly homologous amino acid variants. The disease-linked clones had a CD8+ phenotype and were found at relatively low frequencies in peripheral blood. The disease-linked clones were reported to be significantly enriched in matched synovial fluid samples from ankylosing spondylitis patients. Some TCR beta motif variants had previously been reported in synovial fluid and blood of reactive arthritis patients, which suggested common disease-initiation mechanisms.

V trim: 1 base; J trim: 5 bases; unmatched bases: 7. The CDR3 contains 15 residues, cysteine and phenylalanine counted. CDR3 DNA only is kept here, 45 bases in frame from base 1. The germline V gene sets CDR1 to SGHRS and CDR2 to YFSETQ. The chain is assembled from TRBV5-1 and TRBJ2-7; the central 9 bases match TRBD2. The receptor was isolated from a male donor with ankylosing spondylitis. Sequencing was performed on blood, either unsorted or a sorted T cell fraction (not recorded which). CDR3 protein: CASSLFSGRLNEQYF. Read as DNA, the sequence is TGCGCCAGCAGCTTGTTTAGCGGGAGACTCAACGAGCAGTACTTC.